The 32 T cell receptor beta chains in this list originate from one sample, sequenced in a study of Ad26.COV2.S vaccination and SARS-CoV-2 variants. As for treatment: some 19 received Ad26.COV2.S at low or high dose, single or two shots; about 5 received placebo; per-sample allocation not given. Sampling was done on day 63 after the first vaccine or placebo injection. Here immunoSEQ multiplex PCR was the method, and the copy in TCRdb shows in-frame clones only, minus some. Of hundreds of thousands of clones listed, about 88% are singletons. This specimen consisted of peripheral blood, obtained in a trial of Ad26.COV2.S vaccine versus placebo. The receptors originated from a person between 18 and 60 years old who received the Ad26.COV2.S COVID-19 vaccine or a placebo.

The V and J genes are TRBV7-2 and TRBJ2-1; possible D gene TRBD2, 6 bases. Germline values: CDR1 SGHTA, CDR2 FQGNSA. The CDR3 is made up of 18 amino acids. V lost 2 bases and J lost 0, with 17 bases in between. CDR3 sequence: CASSLWVSGSSSYNEQFF. The CDR3 nucleotides read TGTGCCAGCAGCTTATGGGTTAGCGGCTCAAGCTCCTACAATGAGCAGTTCTTC.

The chain uses TRBV11-2 and TRBJ2-6, with 9 bases matching TRBD1. In germline, CDR1 is SGHAT, CDR2 FQNNGV. The CDR3 covers 18 residues. V was pared by 2 bases and J by 1 base, with 6 bases of the junction left unmatched. Here the CDR3 DNA reads TGTGCCAGCAGCTTAATGGTACAGGGGGCGTCTGGGGCCAACGTCCTGACTTTC. It specifies CASSLMVQGASGANVLTF.

This clone is labeled medium-sized. The same CDR3 arises from other DNA sequences in this sample as well. The chain couples TRBV19 to TRBJ2-3; D not resolved. Looked up from germline, CDR1 is LNHDA and CDR2 is SQIVND (reference sequence). The CDR3 contains 12 residues. V lost 3 bases to trimming and J lost 1 base, with 2 bases between them. The CDR3 nucleotides are TGTGCCAGTAGTATTGGCACAGATACGCAGTATTTT. This encodes CASSIGTDTQYF.

The V gene is TRBV7-9, the J gene TRBJ2-5; TRBD2 aligns across 7 bases. CDR1 is SEHNR, CDR2 FQNEAQ, per germline (reference sequence). Trimming took 3 bases from V and 4 from J; bases not matched to a gene: 5. This CDR3 is built from 14 residues. The CDR3 DNA reads TGTGCCAGCAGCTTGACGGGGGGAGTAGAGACCCAGTACTTC. It specifies CASSLTGGVETQYF.

The rearrangement links TRBV27 to TRBJ2-4; D could derive from TRBD1 or TRBD2 (6 bases each). Trimming removed 1 base from V and 2 bases from J, with 9 bases in between. The CDR3 has 15 amino acids. Per germline, CDR1 MNHEY and CDR2 SMNVEV (reference sequence). The CDR3 loop reads CASSLWGATKNIQYF. CDR3 bases: TGTGCCAGCAGTTTATGGGGGGCAACCAAAAACATTCAGTACTTC.

The chain combines TRBV12-3 or TRBV12-4 with TRBJ2-5; D not resolved. The V end was cut by 5 bases, the J end by 4 bases, with 11 bases between. The CDR3 runs to 13 residues. For the CDR3, the DNA is TGTGCCAGCAGTCACCACCCAGGAGAGACCCAGTACTTC. Its translation is CASSHHPGETQYF.

The gene calls are TRBV2 and TRBJ2-3, with TRBD2 identical over 8 bases. After removal of 10 bases from V and 2 bases from J, the junction contained 5 bases not matched to a gene. The V gene's germline CDR1 is SNHLY and CDR2 FYNNEI. This CDR3 is built from 13 residues. Here the CDR3 DNA reads TGTGCCACCCGGGGGGGGACCACAGATACGCAGTATTTT. Amino acid sequence: CATRGGTTDTQYF.

The CDR3 coding sequence is TGTGCCAGCAGCTACAGACCGGAAACCGGGGAGCTGTTTTTT. It codes for CASSYRPETGELFF. The genes are TRBV13 and TRBJ2-2; unclear D gene. In germline, CDR1 is PRHDT, CDR2 FYEKMQ (reference sequence). The length of the CDR3 is 14 residues. V dropped 4 bases and J dropped 5 bases, with 11 bases sitting between them. Full variable domain (outside the CDR3, taken from reference TRBV13 and TRBJ2-2): AAGVIQSPRHLIKEKRETATLKCYPIPRHDTVYWYQQGPGQDPQFLISFYEKMQSDKGSIPDRFSAQQFSDYHSELNMSSLELGDSALYFCASSYRPETGELFFGEGSRLTVL.

The chain employs TRBV19 and TRBJ1-1; maybe TRBD1 (5 bases). V lost 2 bases and J lost 6, with 13 bases in between. This CDR3 spans 14 amino acids. CDR1 is LNHDA, CDR2 SQIVND, per germline (reference sequence). This CDR3 is CASSILGGSAEAFF. CDR3 in DNA: TGTGCCAGTAGTATACTCGGGGGTTCGGCTGAAGCTTTCTTT.

The chain uses TRBV20-1 and TRBJ1-1; no clear D. The CDR3 length is 11 residues. Per germline, CDR1 DFQATT and CDR2 SNEGSKA (reference sequence). Deletions cut 6 bases from V and 5 bases from J, with 10 bases between. The CDR3 spells CSAPDGTEAFF. DNA for the CDR3: TGCAGTGCCCCGGATGGGACTGAAGCTTTCTTT.

The chain combines TRBV4-1 with TRBJ1-6, with a possible D match to TRBD1 (5 bases). Trimming took 4 bases from V and 2 from J, leaving 15 bases between them. CDR1 is MGHRA, CDR2 YSYEKL, per germline. The CDR3 length is 17 residues. CDR3 sequence reads: CASSPRGGAPYNSPLHF. The CDR3 DNA reads TGCGCCAGCAGCCCCCGTGGAGGGGCCCCCTATAATTCACCCCTCCACTTT.

The chain uses TRBV30 and TRBJ1-4, with a possible D match to TRBD1 (5 bases). The V end was cut by 3 bases, the J end by 3 bases, with 14 bases between. CDR3 size: 15 residues. The germline V gene encodes CDR1 GTSNPN and CDR2 SVGIG (reference sequence). The CDR3 spells CAWSLGTTANEKLFF. As DNA, the CDR3 is TGTGCCTGGAGCCTAGGGACGACAGCTAATGAAAAACTGTTTTTT. Full variable domain (rest looked up from reference TRBV30 and TRBJ1-4): SQTIHQWPATLVQPVGSPLSLECTVEGTSNPNLYWYRQAAGRGLQLLFYSVGIGQISSEVPQNLSASRPQDRQFILSSKKLLLSDSGFYLCAWSLGTTANEKLFFGSGTQLSVL.

The V and J genes are TRBV3-1 (or the pseudogene TRBV3-2) and TRBJ1-4; D is unresolved. The CDR3 is 13 amino acids. Germline CDR1 is LGHDT and CDR2 is YNNKEL (reference sequence). V was shortened by 6 bases and J by 8 bases, with 13 bases between the two germline ends. This chain's CDR3 is CASSRTGGEKLFF. CDR3 nucleotides: TGTGCCAGCAGTAGGACCGGAGGGGAAAAACTGTTTTTT.

The rearrangement links TRBV11-2 to TRBJ1-1, with D perhaps matching TRBD1 (5 bases). The CDR3 runs 17 residues. The V end was cut by 5 bases, the J end by 0 bases, with 19 bases between. Looked up from germline, CDR1 is SGHAT and CDR2 is FQNNGV. CDR3 sequence (DNA): TGTGCCAGCAGCCCCCTCGGGACGGGGAGACTGAACACTGAAGCTTTCTTT. It codes for CASSPLGTGRLNTEAFF.

The chain recombines TRBV3-1 (or the pseudogene TRBV3-2) with TRBJ2-5, with TRBD1 identical over 8 bases. V lost 1 base and J lost 5; bases outside the gene matches: 9. Germline V gene lookup returns CDR1 LGHDT and CDR2 YNNKEL (reference sequence). There are 16 residues in the CDR3. Here the CDR3 DNA reads TGTGCCAGCAGCCAAGGCAACAGGGGGTGGGAGGAGACCCAGTACTTC. Its protein product is CASSQGNRGWEETQYF.

The V call is TRBV4-1, the J call TRBJ1-1; perhaps TRBD1 as D (6 bases). Trimming stripped 3 bases from V and 1 base from J, with 18 bases between. The CDR3 runs 17 residues. The V gene's germline CDR1 is MGHRA and CDR2 YSYEKL. The CDR3 here is CASSHALGNRANTEAFF. Here the CDR3 DNA reads TGCGCCAGCAGCCACGCCCTAGGAAACAGGGCGAACACTGAAGCTTTCTTT.

As concerns this clone: The sample contains more than one DNA sequence encoding this CDR3. V is TRBV18 and J is TRBJ2-7; D gene uncertain. The CDR3 runs to 13 residues. V lost 3 bases, J lost 1 base, and 7 bases lay in between. In germline, CDR1 is KGHSH, CDR2 LQKENI. The CDR3 protein is CASSPASSYEQYF. CDR3 sequence (DNA): TGTGCCAGCTCACCGGCCTCTTCCTACGAGCAGTACTTC.

The chain recombines TRBV5-1 with TRBJ2-3, with a tentative D call TRBD1 (6 bases). V lost 3 bases to trimming and J lost 3 bases, with 11 bases between them. This CDR3 is 14 amino acids long. Germline CDR1 SGHRS, CDR2 YFSETQ. The CDR3, as DNA: TGCGCCAGCAGCTCCGGACAGACGACAGATACGCAGTATTTT. It yields the protein CASSSGQTTDTQYF.

V and J are TRBV12-3 or TRBV12-4 and TRBJ1-2, with unresolved D. Trimming removed 5 bases at V and 8 bases at J, with 12 bases between. The CDR3 loop spans 12 amino acids. CDR3 nucleotides: TGTGCCAGCAGTCTCCGACTAGACGGCTACACCTTC. As protein: CASSLRLDGYTF.

V usage is TRBV29-1 and J usage is TRBJ2-2; no clear D. CDR3 length equals 14 residues. Germline loops: CDR1 SQVTM, CDR2 ANQGSEA. Trimming removed 3 bases at V and 4 bases at J, with 12 bases between. For the CDR3, the DNA is TGCAGCGTTGATTTGGGCTCGGGCACCGGGGAGCTGTTTTTT. This codes for CSVDLGSGTGELFF.

The rearrangement joins TRBV7-9 to TRBJ1-4; D is possibly TRBD1 (6 bases). V dropped 1 base and J dropped 6 bases, with 12 bases sitting between them. The CDR3 contains 15 residues. In germline, CDR1 is SEHNR, CDR2 FQNEAQ (reference sequence). The CDR3 DNA reads TGTGCCAGCAGCTTAGATTCGTACAGGGATGAAAAACTGTTTTTT. It yields the protein CASSLDSYRDEKLFF.

The rearrangement uses TRBV7-8 and TRBJ2-5; D not certain. The CDR3 totals 13 residues. Germline CDR1 is SGHVS and CDR2 is FQNEAQ. V dropped 5 bases and J dropped 5 bases, with 12 bases sitting between them. The CDR3 here is CASSVLRSETQYF. In DNA, the CDR3 is TGTGCCAGCAGCGTCCTTCGTTCTGAGACCCAGTACTTC. The entire variable domain, with the rest obtained from reference TRBV7-8 and TRBJ2-5, is as follows: GAGVSQSPRYKVAKRGQDVALRCDPISGHVSLFWYQQALGQGPEFLTYFQNEAQLDKSGLPSDRFFAERPEGSVSTLKIQRTQQEDSAVYLCASSVLRSETQYFGPGTRLLVL.

The V gene is TRBV7-6, the J gene TRBJ2-7; D gene ambiguous. The CDR3 contains 14 residues. CDR1 is SGHVS and CDR2 is FNYEAQ in the germline V gene. The germline V and J ends were trimmed by 5 bases and 0 bases, with 11 bases remaining between them. The CDR3 sequence: CASSTRPNSYEQYF. The DNA of the CDR3 is TGTGCCAGCAGCACTCGACCCAACTCCTACGAGCAGTACTTC.

The rearrangement joins TRBV18 to TRBJ2-3, with a possible D match to TRBD1 (6 bases). V lost 6 bases, J lost 1 base, and 11 bases lay in between. The CDR3 length is 14 residues. Germline V lookup: CDR1 KGHSH, CDR2 LQKENI. The CDR3 is CASSTGSGTDTQYF. CDR3 nucleotide sequence: TGTGCCAGCTCTACAGGGTCTGGCACAGATACGCAGTATTTT. Drawing the rest from reference TRBV18 and TRBJ2-3, the complete variable domain is NAGVMQNPRHLVRRRGQEARLRCSPMKGHSHVYWYRQLPEEGLKFMVYLQKENIIDESGMPKERFSAEFPKEGPSILRIQQVVRGDSAAYFCASSTGSGTDTQYFGPGTRLTVL.

The V gene is TRBV28, the J gene TRBJ1-2; 9 positions agree with TRBD1. V was pared by 6 bases and J by 3 bases, with 14 bases of the junction left unmatched. The germline gives CDR1 MDHEN, CDR2 SYDVKM. The CDR3 totals 17 residues. CDR3 loop: CASSPFTGDRAHYGYTF. The CDR3 DNA follows: TGTGCCAGCAGCCCATTCACCGGGGACAGGGCTCACTATGGCTACACCTTC.

This chain joins TRBV11-2 and TRBJ2-1, with a weak D call TRBD1 (6 bases). V lost 3 bases and J 6 bases, leaving 21 bases between the germline ends. The CDR3 has 17 residues. Germline V gene data show CDR1 as SGHAT and CDR2 as FQNNGV. The CDR3, as DNA: TGTGCCAGCAGCTTTCTCCCGGGCAGGGGAAAGGGCAATGAGCAGTTCTTC. Translated, it gives CASSFLPGRGKGNEQFF.

The gene calls are TRBV4-1 and TRBJ1-5; D remains unclear. V lost 4 bases and J 3 bases, leaving 13 bases between the germline ends. Per germline, CDR1 MGHRA and CDR2 YSYEKL. There are 15 residues in the CDR3. In DNA form, the CDR3 reads TGCGCCAGCAGCCTGGGTGCGCTGTCCAATCAGCCCCAGCATTTT. Translated: CASSLGALSNQPQHF.

This chain connects TRBV2 to TRBJ2-1, with 10 bases matching TRBD2. Germline V gene sequence: CDR1 SNHLY, CDR2 FYNNEI. The trim removed 6 bases at V and 0 bases at J, leaving 2 bases unmatched. CDR3 length: 15 residues. CDR3 sequence (DNA): TGTGCCAGCAGCCTAGCGGGGGCCTCCTACAATGAGCAGTTCTTC. Protein product: CASSLAGASYNEQFF. Drawing the rest from reference TRBV2 and TRBJ2-1, the complete variable domain is EPEVTQTPSHQVTQMGQEVILRCVPISNHLYFYWYRQILGQKVEFLVSFYNNEISEKSEIFDDQFSVERPDGSNFTLKIRSTKLEDSAMYFCASSLAGASYNEQFFGPGTRLTVL.

This chain joins TRBV18 and TRBJ2-3; 7 bases align to TRBD1. Germline lookup yields CDR1 KGHSH and CDR2 LQKENI. CDR3 length: 19 amino acids. Trimming removed 2 bases from V and 0 bases from J; junction bases left unmatched: 14. CDR3 sequence: CASSPIGRQGYSSTDTQYF. CDR3 bases: TGTGCCAGCTCACCAATAGGGAGACAGGGATACTCTAGCACAGATACGCAGTATTTT.

This chain uses TRBV9 with TRBJ2-2, with 9 nucleotides matching TRBD1. This CDR3 has 17 amino acids. V gave up 4 bases and J gave up 4 bases; unmatched junction bases: 11. The germline V gene has CDR1 SGDLS and CDR2 YYNGEE. The CDR3 DNA follows: TGTGCCAGCAGCCCCGGGGACAGGGCTTGGCCCACCGGGGAGCTGTTTTTT. Translating gives CASSPGDRAWPTGELFF.

This clone was found once. This rearrangement joins TRBV6-5 to TRBJ1-6; tentatively, D is TRBD1 (6 bases). V was shortened by 7 bases and J by 13 bases, with 23 bases between the two germline ends. This CDR3 has 15 residues. Germline values: CDR1 MNHEY, CDR2 SVGAGI. For the CDR3, the DNA is TGTGCCAGCACCGAGGTCGGGGGCCCCCCTGGTCCCCTCCACTTT. Its protein product is CASTEVGGPPGPLHF.

The V call is TRBV7-8, the J call TRBJ2-3, with 12 positions matching TRBD2. This CDR3 contains 15 residues. Per germline, CDR1 SGHVS and CDR2 FQNEAQ. J was trimmed by 7 bases and V by 5 bases; bases with no gene match: 7. CDR3 nucleotide sequence: TGTGCCAGCAGCATCCCTAGCGGGGGGGTAAATACGCAGTATTTT. It codes for CASSIPSGGVNTQYF. The entire variable domain, with the rest obtained from reference TRBV7-8 and TRBJ2-3, is as follows: GAGVSQSPRYKVAKRGQDVALRCDPISGHVSLFWYQQALGQGPEFLTYFQNEAQLDKSGLPSDRFFAERPEGSVSTLKIQRTQQEDSAVYLCASSIPSGGVNTQYFGPGTRLTVL.